The TCR beta chain described here comes from a study of spatial heterogeneity in lung cancer. About the research overall: Every unique TCR and UMI combination, on average, appeared more than ten times in raw reads.

TCR cDNA molecules each carried a unique molecular identifier. TCRdb reprocessed the 5' RACE reads via MiXCR and lists one record per CDR3 protein. The data hold more than 85,000 distinct CDR3 sequences, with around 10% observed a single time. Time point denoted: sample taken at primary tumor resection. Whole RNA came from tumor, nontumor lung or frozen PBMC and was sequenced without being sorted. Samples were obtained from 70 or so donors, all untreated early-stage non-small cell lung cancer patients. This clonotype has a count of ten or more. V trimming: 0 bases; J trimming: 3 bases; junction bases outside the gene matches: 3. The CDR3 is 16 residues long. CDR1 is SGHVS, CDR2 FQNEAQ, per germline.

This receptor was obtained from a male donor with early-stage non-small cell lung cancer. The sequenced sample was PBMCs, obtained at surgery. The chain is built from TRBV7-8 and TRBJ2-5; 11 positions agree with TRBD1. The CDR3 spells CASSLARGQGEETQYF. The DNA of the CDR3 is TGTGCCAGCAGCTTAGCGCGGGGACAGGGGGAAGAGACCCAGTACTTC.